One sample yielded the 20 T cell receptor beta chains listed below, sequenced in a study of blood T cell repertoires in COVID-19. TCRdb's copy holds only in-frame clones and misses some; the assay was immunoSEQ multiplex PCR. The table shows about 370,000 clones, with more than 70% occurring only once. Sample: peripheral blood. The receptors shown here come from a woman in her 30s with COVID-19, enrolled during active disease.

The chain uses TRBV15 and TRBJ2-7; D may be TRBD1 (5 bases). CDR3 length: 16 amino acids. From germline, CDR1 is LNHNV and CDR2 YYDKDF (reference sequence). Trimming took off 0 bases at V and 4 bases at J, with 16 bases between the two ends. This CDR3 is CATSRDPARASYEQYF. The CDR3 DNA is TGTGCCACCAGCAGAGACCCAGCCAGGGCCTCGTACGAGCAGTACTTC.

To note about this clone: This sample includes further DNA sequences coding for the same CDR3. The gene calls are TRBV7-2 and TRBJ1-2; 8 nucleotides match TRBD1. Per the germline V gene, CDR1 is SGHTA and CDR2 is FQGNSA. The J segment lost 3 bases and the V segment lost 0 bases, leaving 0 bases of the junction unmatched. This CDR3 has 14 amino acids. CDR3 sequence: CASSLATGDYGYTF. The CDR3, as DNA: TGTGCCAGCAGCTTAGCGACAGGGGACTATGGCTACACCTTC.

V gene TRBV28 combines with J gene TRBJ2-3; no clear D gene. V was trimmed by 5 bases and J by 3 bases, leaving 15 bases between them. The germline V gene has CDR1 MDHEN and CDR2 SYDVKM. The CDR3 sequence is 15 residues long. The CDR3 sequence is CASSAYSSGTDTQYF. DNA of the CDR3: TGTGCCAGCAGTGCCTACAGTTCTGGGACAGATACGCAGTATTTT.

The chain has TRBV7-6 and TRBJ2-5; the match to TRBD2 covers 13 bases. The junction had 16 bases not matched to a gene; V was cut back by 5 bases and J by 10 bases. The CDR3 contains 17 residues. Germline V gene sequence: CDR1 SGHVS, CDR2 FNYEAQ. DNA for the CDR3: TGTGCCAGCAGCCTCACCGGGACTAGCGGGGCCTTAGGGGGCCAGTACTTC. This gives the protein CASSLTGTSGALGGQYF. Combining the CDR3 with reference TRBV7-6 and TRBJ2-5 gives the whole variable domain GAGVSQSPRYKVTKRGQDVALRCDPISGHVSLYWYRQALGQGPEFLTYFNYEAQQDKSGLPNDRFSAERPEGSISTLTIQRTEQRDSAMYRCASSLTGTSGALGGQYFGPGTRLLVL.

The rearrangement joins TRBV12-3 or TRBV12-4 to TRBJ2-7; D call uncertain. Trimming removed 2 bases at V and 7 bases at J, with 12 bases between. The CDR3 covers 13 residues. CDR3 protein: CASSLQTTGEQYV. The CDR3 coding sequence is TGTGCCAGCAGTTTACAGACCACCGGGGAGCAGTACGTC.

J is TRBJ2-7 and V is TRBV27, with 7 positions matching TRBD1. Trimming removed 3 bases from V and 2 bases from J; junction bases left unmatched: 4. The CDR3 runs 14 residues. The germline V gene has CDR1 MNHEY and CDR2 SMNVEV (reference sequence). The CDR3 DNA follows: TGTGCCAGCAGTTTTAGGGACAGACCCTACGAGCAGTACGTC. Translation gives CASSFRDRPYEQYV.

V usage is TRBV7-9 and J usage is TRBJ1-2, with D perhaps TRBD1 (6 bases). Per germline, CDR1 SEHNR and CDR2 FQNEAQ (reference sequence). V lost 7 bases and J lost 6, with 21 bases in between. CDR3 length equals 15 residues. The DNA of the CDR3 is TGTGCCAGCACTACAAGGGGGGGCCCAGTAGATGGCTACACCTTC. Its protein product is CASTTRGGPVDGYTF.

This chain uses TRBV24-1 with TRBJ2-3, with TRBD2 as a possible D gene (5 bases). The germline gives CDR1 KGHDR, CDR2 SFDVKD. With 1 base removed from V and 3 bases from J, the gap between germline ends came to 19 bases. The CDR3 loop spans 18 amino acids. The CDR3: CATSDFRGGPSRTDTQYF. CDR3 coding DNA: TGTGCCACCAGTGATTTTAGAGGAGGACCCAGTAGGACAGATACGCAGTATTTT.

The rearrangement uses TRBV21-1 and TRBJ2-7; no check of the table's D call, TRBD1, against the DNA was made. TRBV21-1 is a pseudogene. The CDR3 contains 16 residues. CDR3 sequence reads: CASSKGTGAYSYEQYV. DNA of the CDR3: TGTGCCAGCAGCAAAGGGACAGGAGCCTACTCCTACGAGCAGTACGTC.

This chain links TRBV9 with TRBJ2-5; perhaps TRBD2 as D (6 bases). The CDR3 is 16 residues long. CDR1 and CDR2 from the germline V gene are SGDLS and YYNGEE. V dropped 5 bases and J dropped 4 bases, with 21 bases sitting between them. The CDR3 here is CASSITPGLEGETQYF. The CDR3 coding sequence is TGTGCCAGCAGTATCACCCCGGGACTGGAGGGAGAGACCCAGTACTTC.

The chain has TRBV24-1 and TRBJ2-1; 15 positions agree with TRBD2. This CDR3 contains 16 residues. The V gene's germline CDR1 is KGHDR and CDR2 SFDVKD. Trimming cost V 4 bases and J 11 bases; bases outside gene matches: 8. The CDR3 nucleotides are TGTGCCACCAGTGACCCCGGACTAGCGGGAGGGGATCAGCAGTTCTTC. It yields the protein CATSDPGLAGGDQQFF.

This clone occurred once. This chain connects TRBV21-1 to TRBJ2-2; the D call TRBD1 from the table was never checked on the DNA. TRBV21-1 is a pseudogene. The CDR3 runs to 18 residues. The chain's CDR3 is CASSPCPRDRARPGELFF. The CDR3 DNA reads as TGTGCCAGCAGCCCTTGCCCCCGGGACAGGGCTCGCCCCGGGGAGCTGTTTTTT.

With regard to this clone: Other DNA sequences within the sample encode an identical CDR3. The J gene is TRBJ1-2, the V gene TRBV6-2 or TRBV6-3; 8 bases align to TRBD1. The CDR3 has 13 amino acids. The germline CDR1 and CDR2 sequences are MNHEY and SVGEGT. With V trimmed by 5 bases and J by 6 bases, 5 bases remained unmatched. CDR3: CASSLGQGNGYTF. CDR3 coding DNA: TGTGCCAGCAGTCTCGGACAGGGTAATGGCTACACCTTC.

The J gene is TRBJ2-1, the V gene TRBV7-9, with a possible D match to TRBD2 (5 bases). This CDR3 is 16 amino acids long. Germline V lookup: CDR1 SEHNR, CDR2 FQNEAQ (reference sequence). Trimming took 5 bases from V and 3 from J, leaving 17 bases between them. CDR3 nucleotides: TGTGCCAGCAGCGAAGGAAGTGCAGGAGGCTACAATGAGCAGTTCTTC. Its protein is CASSEGSAGGYNEQFF.

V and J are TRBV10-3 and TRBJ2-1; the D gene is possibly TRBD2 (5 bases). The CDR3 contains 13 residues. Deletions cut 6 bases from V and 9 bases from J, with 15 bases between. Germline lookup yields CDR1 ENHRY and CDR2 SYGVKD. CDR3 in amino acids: CAIRPDWSVEQFF. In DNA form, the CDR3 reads TGTGCCATCAGGCCGGACTGGAGCGTTGAGCAGTTCTTC.

As DNA, the CDR3 is TGTGCCAGCAGCCAGGGGCGGGGGGCCCCTTCCTACAATGAGCAGTTCTTC. It specifies CASSQGRGAPSYNEQFF. The chain couples TRBV14 to TRBJ2-1; 8 bases match TRBD2. This CDR3 is built from 17 residues. J was trimmed by 1 base and V by 3 bases; bases with no gene match: 8. CDR1 is SGHDN, CDR2 FVKESK, per germline.

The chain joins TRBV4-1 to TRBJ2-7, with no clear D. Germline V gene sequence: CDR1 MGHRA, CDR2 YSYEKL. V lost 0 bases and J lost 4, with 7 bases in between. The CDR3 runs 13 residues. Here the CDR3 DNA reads TGCGCCAGCAGCCAAGATGTCGGGTACGAGCAGTACTTC. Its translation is CASSQDVGYEQYF.

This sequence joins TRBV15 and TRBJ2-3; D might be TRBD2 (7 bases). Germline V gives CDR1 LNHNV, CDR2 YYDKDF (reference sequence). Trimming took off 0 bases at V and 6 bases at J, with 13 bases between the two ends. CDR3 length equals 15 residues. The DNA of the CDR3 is TGTGCCACCAGCAGAGATCTTGGGGGGGCGGATACGCAGTATTTT. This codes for CATSRDLGGADTQYF.

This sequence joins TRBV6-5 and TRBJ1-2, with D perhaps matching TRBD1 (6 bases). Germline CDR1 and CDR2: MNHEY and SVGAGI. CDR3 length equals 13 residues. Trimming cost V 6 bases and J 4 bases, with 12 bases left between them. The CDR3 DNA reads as TGTGCCAGCAGCATGGACAGCTCCTATGGCTACACCTTC. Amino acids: CASSMDSSYGYTF.

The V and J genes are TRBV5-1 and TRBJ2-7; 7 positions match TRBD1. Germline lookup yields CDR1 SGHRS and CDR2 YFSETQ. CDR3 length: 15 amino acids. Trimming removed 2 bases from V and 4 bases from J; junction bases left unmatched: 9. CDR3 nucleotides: TGCGCCAGCAGCTTAAGACAGGGTGATGGATACGAGCAGTACTTC. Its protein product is CASSLRQGDGYEQYF.